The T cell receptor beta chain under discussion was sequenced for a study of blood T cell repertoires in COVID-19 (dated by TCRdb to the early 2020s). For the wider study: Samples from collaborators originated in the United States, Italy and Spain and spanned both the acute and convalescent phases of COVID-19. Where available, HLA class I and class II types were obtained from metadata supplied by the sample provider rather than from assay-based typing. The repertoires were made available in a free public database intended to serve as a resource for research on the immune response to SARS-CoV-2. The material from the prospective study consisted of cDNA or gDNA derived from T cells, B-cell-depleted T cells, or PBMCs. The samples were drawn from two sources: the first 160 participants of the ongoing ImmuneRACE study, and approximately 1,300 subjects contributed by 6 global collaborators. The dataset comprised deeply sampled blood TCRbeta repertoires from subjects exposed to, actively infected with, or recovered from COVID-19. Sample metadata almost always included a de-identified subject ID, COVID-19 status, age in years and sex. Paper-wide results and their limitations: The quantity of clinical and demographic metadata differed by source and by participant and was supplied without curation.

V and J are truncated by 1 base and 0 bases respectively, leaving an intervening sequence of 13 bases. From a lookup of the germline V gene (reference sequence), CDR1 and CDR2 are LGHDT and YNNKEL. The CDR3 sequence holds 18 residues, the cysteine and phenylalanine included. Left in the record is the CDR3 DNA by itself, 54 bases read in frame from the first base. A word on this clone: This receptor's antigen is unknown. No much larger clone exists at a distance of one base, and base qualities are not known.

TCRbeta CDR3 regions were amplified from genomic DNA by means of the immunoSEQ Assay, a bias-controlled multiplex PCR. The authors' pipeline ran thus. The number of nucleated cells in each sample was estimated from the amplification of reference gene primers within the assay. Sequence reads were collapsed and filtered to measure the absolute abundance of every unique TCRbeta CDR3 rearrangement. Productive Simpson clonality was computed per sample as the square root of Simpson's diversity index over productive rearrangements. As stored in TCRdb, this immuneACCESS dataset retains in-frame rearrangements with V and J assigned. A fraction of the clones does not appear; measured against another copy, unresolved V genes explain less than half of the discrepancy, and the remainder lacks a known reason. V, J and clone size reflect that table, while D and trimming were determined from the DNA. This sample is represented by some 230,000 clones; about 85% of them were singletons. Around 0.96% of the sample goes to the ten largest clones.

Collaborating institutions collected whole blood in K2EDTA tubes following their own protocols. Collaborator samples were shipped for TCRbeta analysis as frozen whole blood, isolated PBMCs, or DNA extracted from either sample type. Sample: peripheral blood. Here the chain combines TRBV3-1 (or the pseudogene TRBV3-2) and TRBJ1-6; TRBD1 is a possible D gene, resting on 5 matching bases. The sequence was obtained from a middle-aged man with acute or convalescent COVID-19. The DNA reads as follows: TGTGCCAGCAGCCAAGTTGGCGGGGCCAGCTCCTATAATTCACCCCTCCACTTT. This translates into CASSQVGGASSYNSPLHF.